What follows are 10 T cell receptor beta chains derived from one specimen sequenced in a study of cytomegalovirus exposure and HLA in healthy donors (dated by TCRdb to the late 2010s). Library prep was done by the immunoSEQ multiplex PCR assay. Not all clones reach the TCRdb copy of this immuneACCESS table, which keeps in-frame sequences only. Checked studies attribute under half of the gap to unresolved V genes and leave the rest unexplained. The sample contains approximately 280,000 clones, 88% of them found a single time. The ten largest account for over 0.7% of the sample. Sample: PBMCs. These receptor sequences come from a young woman in good health and CMV-seronegative.

The rearrangement joins TRBV10-3 to TRBJ2-1, with 9 positions matching TRBD2. CDR1 and CDR2 from the germline V gene are ENHRY and SYGVKD. V dropped 10 bases and J dropped 0; count of bases not matched to a gene: 13. CDR3 size: 17 residues. The CDR3: CASGSGRTLGSYNEQFF. CDR3 DNA: TGTGCCAGCGGGAGCGGGAGGACTCTGGGCTCCTACAATGAGCAGTTCTTC.

This clone was recorded once. The DNA for the CDR3 is TGTGCCAGCAGCCAGGGGGACAGCCCAAATCAGCCCCAGCATTTT. It translates to CASSQGDSPNQPQHF. The chain uses TRBV4-2 and TRBJ1-5; 7 bases agree with TRBD1. Losses at the gene ends were 3 bases for V and 4 bases for J; bases not matched to a gene: 6. Germline lookup yields CDR1 LGHNA and CDR2 YNFKEQ. The CDR3 is 15 residues long.

CDR3 region: CASSYTFTGLEQYF. The CDR3 DNA reads as TGTGCCAGCAGTTACACCTTCACAGGGTTAGAGCAGTACTTC. J is TRBJ2-7 and V is TRBV6-5, with D possibly matching TRBD1 (6 bases). Germline assignment: CDR1 MNHEY and CDR2 SVGAGI. The CDR3 is 14 amino acids. V gave up 2 bases and J gave up 7 bases, with 15 bases separating them.

V gene TRBV2 combines with J gene TRBJ2-7; possibly TRBD1 for D (6 bases). V was trimmed by 6 bases and J by 7 bases, leaving 10 bases between them. In germline, CDR1 is SNHLY, CDR2 FYNNEI. The CDR3 covers 11 residues. The CDR3 sequence: CASRQGWEQYF. In nucleotides, the CDR3 is TGTGCCAGCAGGCAGGGGTGGGAGCAGTACTTC.

This clone has a single count. The gene calls are TRBV10-2 and TRBJ2-1; D possibly corresponds to TRBD2 (6 bases). V lost 0 bases and J 5 bases, leaving 20 bases between the germline ends. Germline assignment: CDR1 WSHSY and CDR2 SAAADI. CDR3 size: 18 residues. CDR3 residues: CASSESKRSRETHNEQFF. CDR3 sequence (DNA): TGCGCCAGCAGTGAGTCGAAAAGGTCTCGGGAGACACACAATGAGCAGTTCTTC.

V and J are TRBV4-1 and TRBJ2-1; 11 bases are shared with TRBD2. V lost 0 bases and J lost 0; bases outside the gene matches: 7. Looked up from germline, CDR1 is MGHRA and CDR2 is YSYEKL. This CDR3 has 19 residues. The CDR3 nucleotides read TGCGCCAGCAGCCAAGAAGCCGGACTAGCGGGTCCCTCCTACAATGAGCAGTTCTTC. This gives the protein CASSQEAGLAGPSYNEQFF.

This chain connects TRBV7-3 to TRBJ2-2; D is unresolved. CDR3 length: 13 amino acids. Trimming left V 5 bases short and J 6 bases short, with 10 bases between. The germline CDR1 and CDR2 sequences are SGHTA and FQGTGA. CDR3 bases: TGTGCCAGCAGCCCGATACTCTCCGGGGAGCTGTTTTTT. Protein product: CASSPILSGELFF. The full variable domain, completed using reference TRBV7-3 and TRBJ2-2, is GAGVSQTPSNKVTEKGKYVELRCDPISGHTALYWYRQSLGQGPEFLIYFQGTGAADDSGLPNDRFFAVRPEGSVSTLKIQRTERGDSAVYLCASSPILSGELFFGEGSRLTVL.

The chain couples TRBV25-1 to TRBJ2-7; 7 positions agree with TRBD2. The J segment lost 3 bases and the V segment lost 6 bases, leaving 14 bases of the junction unmatched. Germline CDR1 reads MGHDK; CDR2 reads SYGVNS. CDR3 length equals 16 residues. CDR3 amino acids: CASSHPRGEAGYEQYF. CDR3 DNA: TGTGCCAGCAGCCATCCCCGGGGGGAGGCAGGCTACGAGCAGTACTTC.

This chain links TRBV4-1 with TRBJ2-1; 15 positions match TRBD2. Trimming at V came to 3 bases and at J to 0 bases, leaving 6 bases not matched to a gene. Per the germline V gene, CDR1 is MGHRA and CDR2 is YSYEKL. This CDR3 region has 19 residues. The chain's CDR3 is CASSHPGLAGGSSYNEQFF. CDR3 DNA: TGCGCCAGCAGCCACCCGGGACTAGCGGGAGGAAGCTCCTACAATGAGCAGTTCTTC.

The chain is built from TRBV15 and TRBJ2-7; D is unresolved. Between the trimmed V and J ends, which lost 1 base and 3 bases, there was a span of 7 bases. The CDR3 totals 13 residues. Germline CDR1 is LNHNV and CDR2 is YYDKDF (reference sequence). Here the CDR3 DNA reads TGTGCCACCAGCAGAGTTAGAGTCTACGAGCAGTACTTC. It is translated as CATSRVRVYEQYF.